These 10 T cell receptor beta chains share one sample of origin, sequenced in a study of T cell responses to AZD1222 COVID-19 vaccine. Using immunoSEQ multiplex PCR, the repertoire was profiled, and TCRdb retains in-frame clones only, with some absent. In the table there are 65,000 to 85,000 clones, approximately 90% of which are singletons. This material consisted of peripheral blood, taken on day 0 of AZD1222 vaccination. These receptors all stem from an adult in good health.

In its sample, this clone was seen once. CDR3: CASSLAVDGGTDTQYF. The CDR3 DNA sequence: TGTGCCAGCAGCTTGGCCGTAGACGGGGGGACAGATACGCAGTATTTT. This chain connects TRBV5-4 to TRBJ2-3, with 7 bases identical to TRBD2. This CDR3 is built from 16 residues. Germline CDR1 reads SGHNT; CDR2 reads YYREEE (reference sequence). Trimming cost V 0 bases and J 3 bases; bases outside gene matches: 7.

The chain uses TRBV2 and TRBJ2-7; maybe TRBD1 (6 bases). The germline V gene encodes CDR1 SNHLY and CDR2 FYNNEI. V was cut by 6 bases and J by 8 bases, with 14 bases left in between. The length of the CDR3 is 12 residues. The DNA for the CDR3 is TGTGCCAGCAGCTACAGGGTTGGAAAGCAGTACGTC. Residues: CASSYRVGKQYV.

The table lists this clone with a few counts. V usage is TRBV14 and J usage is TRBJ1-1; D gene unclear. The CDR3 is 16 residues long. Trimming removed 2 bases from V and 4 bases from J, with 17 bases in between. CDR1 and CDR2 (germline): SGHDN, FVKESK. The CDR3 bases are TGTGCCAGCAGCCAACAATTAGGGAGCTTTGGCACTGAAGCTTTCTTT. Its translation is CASSQQLGSFGTEAFF.

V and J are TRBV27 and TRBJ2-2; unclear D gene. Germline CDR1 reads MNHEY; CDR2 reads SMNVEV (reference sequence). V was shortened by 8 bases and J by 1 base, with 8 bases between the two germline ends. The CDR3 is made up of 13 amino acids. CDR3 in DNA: TGTGCCAGCCGCCTTGGGAACACCGGGGAGCTGTTTTTT. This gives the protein CASRLGNTGELFF.

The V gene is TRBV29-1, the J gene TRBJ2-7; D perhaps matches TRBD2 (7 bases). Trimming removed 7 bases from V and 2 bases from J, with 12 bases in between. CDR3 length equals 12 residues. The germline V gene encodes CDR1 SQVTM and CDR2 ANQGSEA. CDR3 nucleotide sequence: TGCAGCGGCCGGGGGGCGGCCTACGAGCAGTACTTC. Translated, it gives CSGRGAAYEQYF.

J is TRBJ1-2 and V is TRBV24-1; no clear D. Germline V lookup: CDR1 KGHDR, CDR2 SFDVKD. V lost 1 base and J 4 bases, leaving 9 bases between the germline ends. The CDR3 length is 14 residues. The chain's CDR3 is CATSDFSSRYGYTF. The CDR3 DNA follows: TGTGCCACCAGTGATTTCTCCTCCCGCTATGGCTACACCTTC.

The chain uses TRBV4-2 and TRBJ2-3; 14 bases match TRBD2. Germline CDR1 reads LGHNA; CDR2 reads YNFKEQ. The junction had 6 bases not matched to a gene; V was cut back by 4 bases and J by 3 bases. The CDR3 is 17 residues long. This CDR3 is CASSLRGLAGGTDTQYF. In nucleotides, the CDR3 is TGTGCCAGCAGCCTTCGAGGACTAGCGGGAGGTACAGATACGCAGTATTTT.

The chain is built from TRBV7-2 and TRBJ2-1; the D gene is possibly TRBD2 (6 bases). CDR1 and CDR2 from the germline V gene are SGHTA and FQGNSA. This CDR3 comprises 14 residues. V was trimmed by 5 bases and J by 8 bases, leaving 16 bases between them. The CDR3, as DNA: TGTGCCAGCAGCCAACGACTAGTCCCGGATGAGCAGTTCTTC. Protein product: CASSQRLVPDEQFF.

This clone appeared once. CDR3 region: CASSLTGEREQFF. CDR3 coding DNA: TGTGCCAGCAGCCTCACAGGGGAGAGGGAGCAGTTCTTC. The chain employs TRBV3-1 (or the pseudogene TRBV3-2) and TRBJ2-1; TRBD1 matches 7 bases. After removal of 4 bases from V and 10 bases from J, the junction contained 7 bases not matched to a gene. Germline CDR1 LGHDT, CDR2 YNNKEL (reference sequence). The CDR3 totals 13 residues.

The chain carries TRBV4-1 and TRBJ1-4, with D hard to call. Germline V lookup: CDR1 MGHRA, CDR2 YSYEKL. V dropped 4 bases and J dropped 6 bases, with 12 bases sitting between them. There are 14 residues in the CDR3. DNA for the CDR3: TGCGCCAGCAGCCCCCGTTATGCCGATGAAAAACTGTTTTTT. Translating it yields CASSPRYADEKLFF.